The 29 T cell receptor beta chains below were found in one sample sequenced in a study of control samples from healthy donors and cancer patients. TCRdb's copy holds only in-frame clones and misses some; the assay was immunoSEQ multiplex PCR. This table holds 400,000 to 450,000 clones, around 90% found once. Sequencing was carried out using PBMCs. The receptors were gathered from a man in his forties with head and neck cancer.

This clone showed up just a few times. This chain uses TRBV4-3 with TRBJ2-2; 9 positions match TRBD2. Trimming cost V 3 bases and J 0 bases; bases outside gene matches: 8. Germline CDR1 reads LGHNA; CDR2 reads YSLEER. The length of the CDR3 is 18 residues. The CDR3 bases are TGCGCCAGCAGCCACGGCCGTAGCGGGGGTACGAACACCGGGGAGCTGTTTTTT. The encoded protein is CASSHGRSGGTNTGELFF.

The chain is built from TRBV4-3 and TRBJ2-5, with D possibly TRBD1 on 5 matching bases. CDR3 length: 15 residues. The germline V gene has CDR1 LGHNA and CDR2 YSLEER. The V end lost 0 bases, the J end lost 6 bases, and 14 bases lay between the germline ends. For the CDR3, the DNA is TGCGCCAGCAGCCAAGATCGGGCAGGGCTACAGACCCAGTACTTC. Its translation is CASSQDRAGLQTQYF.

The J gene is TRBJ2-6, the V gene TRBV7-6; possibly TRBD2 for D (6 bases). Trimming took 4 bases from V and 2 from J, leaving 9 bases between them. Germline CDR1 reads SGHVS; CDR2 reads FNYEAQ. The CDR3 spans 15 residues. CDR3 amino acids: CASSSREPGANVLTF. The CDR3 region has the DNA TGTGCCAGCAGCTCTCGGGAGCCTGGGGCCAACGTCCTGACTTTC.

The chain employs TRBV3-1 (or the pseudogene TRBV3-2) and TRBJ2-5; TRBD1 might be the D (5 bases). The CDR3 extends over 15 amino acids. CDR1 is LGHDT, CDR2 YNNKEL, per germline (reference sequence). V was shortened by 5 bases and J by 1 base, with 14 bases between the two germline ends. For the CDR3, the DNA is TGTGCCAGCAGCATGGAAGGGGTGACCCAAGAGACCCAGTACTTC. It encodes CASSMEGVTQETQYF.

This rearrangement joins TRBV4-1 to TRBJ2-1; D not resolved. V gave up 4 bases and J gave up 7 bases, with 11 bases separating them. The CDR3 has 13 residues. CDR1 and CDR2 (germline): MGHRA, YSYEKL. DNA for the CDR3: TGCGCCAGCAGCCCCCCCCGTGTAAATGAGCAGTTCTTC. Residues: CASSPPRVNEQFF.

This clone was counted once. The V and J genes are TRBV2 and TRBJ1-1; D is perhaps TRBD1 (5 bases). The CDR3 totals 15 residues. The germline V and J ends were trimmed by 0 bases and 5 bases, with 13 bases remaining between them. The V gene's germline CDR1 is SNHLY and CDR2 FYNNEI. The CDR3, as DNA: TGTGCCAGCAGTGAAGCGCTTGGGGGGATGACTGAAGCTTTCTTT. The encoded protein is CASSEALGGMTEAFF.

The V and J genes are TRBV28 and TRBJ1-1; TRBD1 is a possible D gene (6 bases). The CDR3 consists of 15 residues. V gave up 5 bases and J gave up 3 bases, with 16 bases separating them. Germline V lookup: CDR1 MDHEN, CDR2 SYDVKM. Written as DNA, the CDR3 is TGTGCCAGCAGTCAGACTACAGGGACTTACACTGAAGCTTTCTTT. Translating gives CASSQTTGTYTEAFF.

The chain combines TRBV6-6 with TRBJ1-1; D unclear. V gave up 2 bases and J gave up 2 bases, with 12 bases separating them. Germline V gene sequence: CDR1 MNHNY, CDR2 SVGAGI (reference sequence). This CDR3 region has 15 residues. DNA for the CDR3: TGTGCCAGCAGTTACGGGTTTTTGGACAACACTGAAGCTTTCTTT. As protein: CASSYGFLDNTEAFF.

A single count supports this clone. V and J are TRBV11-2 and TRBJ2-1; TRBD1 matches at 9 bases. V trimming: 5 bases; J trimming: 3 bases; junction bases outside the gene matches: 11. The CDR3 extends over 17 amino acids. Germline CDR1 and CDR2: SGHAT and FQNNGV. CDR3 residues: CASSPRDRDRDYNEQFF. CDR3 coding DNA: TGTGCCAGCAGCCCGAGGGACCGGGACAGGGACTACAATGAGCAGTTCTTC.

This clone is a singleton in its sample. The chain is built from TRBV6-5 and TRBJ1-5; no reliable D call. Trimming shortened V by 6 bases and J by 0 bases, and 12 bases separated the two germline ends. The CDR3 is made up of 15 amino acids. CDR1 and CDR2 from the germline V gene are MNHEY and SVGAGI. Here the CDR3 DNA reads TGTGCCAGCAGACTACAGCTTCATAGCAATCAGCCCCAGCATTTT. Its protein product is CASRLQLHSNQPQHF.

This clone showed up just once. This sequence joins TRBV5-1 and TRBJ2-5, with a weak D call TRBD2 (6 bases). V was shortened by 4 bases and J by 5 bases, with 18 bases between the two germline ends. The CDR3 extends over 15 amino acids. Per germline, CDR1 SGHRS and CDR2 YFSETQ. CDR3 sequence (DNA): TGCGCCAGCAGCCCGGCGGAGGGAGTCTACGAGACCCAGTACTTC. It specifies CASSPAEGVYETQYF. Based on the CDR3 plus reference TRBV5-1 and TRBJ2-5, the full variable domain is KAGVTQTPRYLIKTRGQQVTLSCSPISGHRSVSWYQQTPGQGLQFLFEYFSETQRNKGNFPGRFSGRQFSNSRSEMNVSTLELGDSALYLCASSPAEGVYETQYFGPGTRLLVL.

This rearrangement joins TRBV5-1 to TRBJ2-1, with 9 bases that match TRBD2. The CDR3 loop spans 14 amino acids. Germline V gene lookup returns CDR1 SGHRS and CDR2 YFSETQ. The ends lost 6 bases at V and 5 bases at J; junction bases unmatched: 6. The CDR3 coding sequence is TGCGCCAGCAATCCTAGCGGGACGGACAATGAGCAGTTCTTC. This sequence encodes CASNPSGTDNEQFF.

The chain uses TRBV7-9 and TRBJ1-4; D not resolved. The CDR3 covers 15 residues. CDR1 and CDR2 (germline): SEHNR, FQNEAQ (reference sequence). Trimming stripped 4 bases from V and 4 bases from J, with 13 bases between. CDR3 protein: CASSSTGADNEKLFF. The CDR3 DNA sequence: TGTGCCAGCAGCTCTACGGGTGCCGATAATGAAAAACTGTTTTTT.

CDR3 region: CASSPPGDRHRSPLHF. The CDR3 DNA is TGCGCCAGCAGCCCCCCAGGGGACAGGCACCGTTCACCCCTCCACTTT. The gene calls are TRBV4-1 and TRBJ1-6; 8 nucleotides line up with TRBD1. The germline CDR1 and CDR2 sequences are MGHRA and YSYEKL. The CDR3 runs 16 residues. Losses at the gene ends were 4 bases for V and 9 bases for J; bases not matched to a gene: 11.

This chain connects TRBV2 to TRBJ2-7, with no clear D. The CDR3 spans 11 residues. Germline CDR1 and CDR2: SNHLY and FYNNEI. Between the trimmed V and J ends, which lost 9 bases and 4 bases, there was a span of 10 bases. The CDR3 loop is CARMGLYEQYF. The CDR3 bases are TGTGCCAGAATGGGTCTATACGAGCAGTACTTC.

J is TRBJ2-4 and V is TRBV3-1 (or the pseudogene TRBV3-2); D perhaps matches TRBD2 (7 bases). The CDR3 covers 15 residues. Trimming removed 4 bases from V and 0 bases from J, with 10 bases in between. Germline values: CDR1 LGHDT, CDR2 YNNKEL (reference sequence). CDR3 coding DNA: TGTGCCAGCAGCCGGGGGGGGCTAGCCAAAAACATTCAGTACTTC. It is translated as CASSRGGLAKNIQYF.

The chain couples TRBV10-1 to TRBJ2-7, with D unresolved. The CDR3 is made up of 14 amino acids. Germline assignment: CDR1 WNHNN and CDR2 SYGVQD (reference sequence). The V and J ends lost 3 bases and 0 bases respectively, with 9 bases between them. Here the CDR3 reads CASSDGGSSYEQYF. For the CDR3, the DNA is TGCGCCAGCAGTGATGGTGGCAGCTCCTACGAGCAGTACTTC.

The rearrangement joins TRBV7-8 to TRBJ2-7; TRBD2 might be the D (6 bases). Trimming removed 6 bases from V and 2 bases from J, with 11 bases in between. Germline CDR1 reads SGHVS; CDR2 reads FQNEAQ. This CDR3 is built from 13 residues. The CDR3 here is CASRRDSTYEQYF. DNA of the CDR3: TGTGCCAGCAGGAGGGACTCCACCTACGAGCAGTACTTC.

The chain joins TRBV28 to TRBJ1-1; tentative D call: TRBD1 (5 bases). CDR3 length: 14 residues. Trimming removed 2 bases at V and 1 base at J, with 8 bases between. Germline CDR1 and CDR2: MDHEN and SYDVKM. The CDR3 reads CASSLGQTNTEAFF. CDR3 in DNA: TGTGCCAGCAGTTTAGGACAAACGAACACTGAAGCTTTCTTT.

This clone was seen only once. This chain connects TRBV5-1 to TRBJ1-4, with D perhaps TRBD1 (6 bases). V was pared by 4 bases and J by 4 bases, with 17 bases between. CDR1 and CDR2 from the germline V gene are SGHRS and YFSETQ. CDR3 length equals 16 residues. CDR3 amino acids: CASSLSAGVDNEKLFF. The CDR3 DNA follows: TGCGCCAGCAGCCTGTCAGCAGGGGTTGATAATGAAAAACTGTTTTTT.

This sequence joins TRBV7-3 and TRBJ1-1; D is possibly TRBD1 (5 bases). The CDR3 runs to 15 residues. V dropped 6 bases and J dropped 10 bases, with 24 bases sitting between them. Germline V lookup: CDR1 SGHTA, CDR2 FQGTGA. DNA of the CDR3: TGTGCCAGCAGTCCACCCGGCACCGCCAGGGAAGGAGCTTTCTTT. Amino acids: CASSPPGTAREGAFF.

This chain connects TRBV6-1 to TRBJ1-1; D is undetermined. V lost 2 bases and J 1 base, leaving 8 bases between the germline ends. Germline V CDR1 and CDR2: MNHNS, SASEGT. The CDR3 loop spans 14 amino acids. The CDR3 DNA follows: TGTGCCAGCAGTGAATGGCAGAAGAACACTGAAGCTTTCTTT. This translates into CASSEWQKNTEAFF.

This clone occurred once. The rearrangement joins TRBV3-1 (or the pseudogene TRBV3-2) to TRBJ1-1; maybe TRBD1 (6 bases). The CDR3 covers 14 residues. Germline values: CDR1 LGHDT, CDR2 YNNKEL (reference sequence). Trimming removed 1 base at V and 5 bases at J, with 11 bases between. The CDR3 spells CASSQAATGTEAFF. The DNA of the CDR3 is TGTGCCAGCAGCCAAGCCGCAACAGGGACTGAAGCTTTCTTT.

The chain couples TRBV30 to TRBJ1-6; D gene unclear. Germline V lookup: CDR1 GTSNPN, CDR2 SVGIG (reference sequence). This CDR3 spans 14 amino acids. Deletions cut 4 bases from V and 4 bases from J, with 11 bases between. This CDR3 is CAWTGLRYNSPLHF. DNA for the CDR3: TGTGCCTGGACCGGGCTAAGGTATAATTCACCCCTCCACTTT. The full variable domain, completed using reference TRBV30 and TRBJ1-6, is SQTIHQWPATLVQPVGSPLSLECTVEGTSNPNLYWYRQAAGRGLQLLFYSVGIGQISSEVPQNLSASRPQDRQFILSSKKLLLSDSGFYLCAWTGLRYNSPLHFGNGTRLTVT.

The chain has TRBV27 and TRBJ1-5; TRBD1 is a possible D gene (5 bases). V lost 5 bases and J 1 base, leaving 21 bases between the germline ends. CDR1 and CDR2 from the germline V gene are MNHEY and SMNVEV (reference sequence). The length of the CDR3 is 18 residues. CDR3 sequence (DNA): TGTGCCAGCAGTCTAAAATCAAACGGGGCCTTGAGCAATCAGCCCCAGCATTTT. This translates into CASSLKSNGALSNQPQHF.

V is TRBV25-1 and J is TRBJ1-4, with TRBD1 as a possible D gene (5 bases). The CDR3 runs 15 residues. Germline lookup yields CDR1 MGHDK and CDR2 SYGVNS. V was cut by 3 bases and J by 8 bases, with 16 bases left in between. This chain's CDR3 is CASSDPSWGVEKLFF. Here the CDR3 DNA reads TGTGCCAGCAGTGACCCGTCGTGGGGGGTAGAAAAACTGTTTTTT. The variable domain in full, with the rest retrieved from reference TRBV25-1 and TRBJ1-4, is EADIYQTPRYLVIGTGKKITLECSQTMGHDKMYWYQQDPGMELHLIHYSYGVNSTEKGDLSSESTVSRIRTEHFPLTLESARPSHTSQYLCASSDPSWGVEKLFFGSGTQLSVL.

The chain employs TRBV6-6 and TRBJ1-5; D is undetermined. V dropped 8 bases and J dropped 0 bases, with 11 bases sitting between them. The CDR3 is made up of 14 amino acids. Germline CDR1 is MNHNY and CDR2 is SVGAGI (reference sequence). The CDR3 nucleotides read TGTGCCAGCGCGGCTTCCAATAGCAATCAGCCCCAGCATTTT. Translation gives CASAASNSNQPQHF.

The J gene is TRBJ2-5, the V gene TRBV4-3; a possible D gene is TRBD2 (7 bases). This CDR3 has 16 amino acids. The germline V and J ends were trimmed by 4 bases and 1 base, with 16 bases remaining between them. Germline loops: CDR1 LGHNA, CDR2 YSLEER. For the CDR3, the DNA is TGCGCCAGCAGCCGTCTCCTCGGGGGGCTCCAAGAGACCCAGTACTTC. Amino acids: CASSRLLGGLQETQYF.

The chain combines TRBV7-8 with TRBJ2-7, with D hard to call. From germline, CDR1 is SGHVS and CDR2 FQNEAQ. CDR3 length: 14 residues. V gave up 0 bases and J gave up 3 bases, with 9 bases separating them. The CDR3, as DNA: TGTGCCAGCAGCTTAGCCGGGTTTGGCTACGAGCAGTACTTC. Its translation: CASSLAGFGYEQYF.